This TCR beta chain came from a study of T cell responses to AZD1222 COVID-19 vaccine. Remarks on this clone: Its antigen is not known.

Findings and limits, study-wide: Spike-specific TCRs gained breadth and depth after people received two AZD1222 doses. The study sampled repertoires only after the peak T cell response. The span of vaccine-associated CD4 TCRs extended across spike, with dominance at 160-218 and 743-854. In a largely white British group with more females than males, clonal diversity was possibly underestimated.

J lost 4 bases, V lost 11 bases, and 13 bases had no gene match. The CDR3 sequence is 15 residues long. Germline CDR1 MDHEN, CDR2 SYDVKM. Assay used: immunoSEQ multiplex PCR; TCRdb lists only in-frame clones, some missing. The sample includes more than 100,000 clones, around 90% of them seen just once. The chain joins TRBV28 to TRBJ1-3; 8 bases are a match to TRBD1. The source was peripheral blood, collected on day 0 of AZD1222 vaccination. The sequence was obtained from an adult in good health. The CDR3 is CAGQGQAGRGNTIYF. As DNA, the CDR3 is TGTGCCGGACAGGGACAGGCTGGTAGGGGAAACACCATATATTTT.